The sequence of this TCR beta chain was determined in a study of T cell repertoires in cytomegalovirus infection. Background on the study: Recently identified HLA-C-restricted CMV epitopes were among the peptides used. CMV infection and matching HLA type were both indicated by public TCR beta signatures. Study-level findings and limits: Cumulative public TCR beta family frequency identified carriers of CMV plus the relevant HLA. The study found HLA-C-restricted CMV-specific TCR beta clonotypes dominating the ex vivo response.

MiXCR was run by TCRdb on the reads, yielding one entry per CDR3 protein. The table includes 300,000 to 400,000 distinct CDR3 sequences, 25% to 30% detected once. This CDR3 is 15 amino acids long. Germline CDR1 SGHTA, CDR2 FQGNSA. The V end was cut by 1 base, the J end by 0 bases, with 7 bases between. This clonotype was seen at least ten times. Antigen: not known. Sample: cultured PBMCs, taken from culture after CMV antigen stimulation. This receptor was identified in a human donor in good health (CMV status not recorded). Some clones in this sample may be carry-over from other donors' samples. The chain joins TRBV7-2 to TRBJ2-1, with unresolved D. Here the CDR3 reads CASSLGVSSYNEQFF. In nucleotides, the CDR3 is TGTGCCAGCAGCTTAGGGGTATCCTCCTACAATGAGCAGTTCTTC.